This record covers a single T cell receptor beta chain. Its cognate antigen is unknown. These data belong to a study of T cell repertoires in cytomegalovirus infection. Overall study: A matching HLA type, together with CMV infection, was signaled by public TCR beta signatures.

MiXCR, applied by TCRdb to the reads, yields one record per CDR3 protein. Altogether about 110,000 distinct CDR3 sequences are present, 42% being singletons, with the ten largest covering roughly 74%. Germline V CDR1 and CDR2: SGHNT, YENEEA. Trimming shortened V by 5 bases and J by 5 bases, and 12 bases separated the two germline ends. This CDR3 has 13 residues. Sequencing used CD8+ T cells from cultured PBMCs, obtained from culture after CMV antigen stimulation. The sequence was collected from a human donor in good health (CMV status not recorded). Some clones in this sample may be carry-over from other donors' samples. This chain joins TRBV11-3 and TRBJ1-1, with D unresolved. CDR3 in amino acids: CASSPRSGTEAFF. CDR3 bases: TGTGCCAGCAGCCCAAGGAGCGGGACTGAAGCTTTCTTT.